The 6 T cell receptor beta chains below all came from one sample that was sequenced in a study of T cells in Graves' hyperthyroidism and ophthalmopathy. The source material, RNA transcripts, was used to amplify TCR beta CDR3 regions. A set of HTBI primers served as the primers for a first-round RT-PCR of the TCR CDR3. One entry per CDR3 protein, called by TCRdb with MiXCR from the multiplex PCR reads. This table has about half a million distinct CDR3 sequences, nearly 20% appearing once. What was sequenced was blood. The receptors derive from a man aged 40-50 years with Graves' ophthalmopathy.

The rearrangement uses TRBV28 and TRBJ2-1; 8 positions agree with TRBD2. Germline V gene data show CDR1 as MDHEN and CDR2 as SYDVKM. V was clipped by 6 bases and J by 6 bases; unmatched bases: 10. The CDR3 length is 15 residues. CDR3 protein: CASRFRAGGVNEQFF. In DNA, the CDR3 is TGTGCCAGCAGATTTAGGGCGGGAGGCGTCAATGAGCAGTTCTTC.

This chain uses TRBV7-2 with TRBJ2-5; D is perhaps TRBD1 or TRBD2 (5 bases each). V lost 3 bases and J 1 base, leaving 15 bases between the germline ends. CDR1 is SGHTA and CDR2 is FQGNSA in the germline V gene. The CDR3 spans 16 residues. For the CDR3, the DNA is TGTGCCAGCAGCTTTACCCCCGGGACGACCCAAGAGACCCAGTACTTC. This encodes CASSFTPGTTQETQYF.

This clonotype came up many times. The CDR3 DNA reads TGCAGTGCTTCAGACAGGTCCCAGCGGCAGTACTTC. Its protein product is CSASDRSQRQYF. The chain has TRBV20-1 and TRBJ2-7; D may be TRBD1 (6 bases). Germline CDR1 and CDR2: DFQATT and SNEGSKA (reference sequence). Trimming left V 5 bases short and J 9 bases short, with 17 bases between. The length of the CDR3 is 12 residues.

This clonotype came up many times. DNA of the CDR3: TGTGCCAGCCGGCGGGAGCCTTTGTACGAGCAGTACTTC. Translated, it gives CASRREPLYEQYF. V gene TRBV28 combines with J gene TRBJ2-7, with TRBD2 matching 7 bases. Germline loops: CDR1 MDHEN, CDR2 SYDVKM. The ends lost 8 bases at V and 4 bases at J; junction bases unmatched: 8. The CDR3 is 13 amino acids.

This clonotype was detected a few times. The V call is TRBV6-1, the J call TRBJ1-1; TRBD1 agrees at 7 bases. This CDR3 is built from 15 residues. The V gene's germline CDR1 is MNHNS and CDR2 SASEGT. Trimming at V came to 5 bases and at J to 4 bases, leaving 10 bases not matched to a gene. The CDR3 DNA reads TGTGCCAGCAGTCCGCACTTGACAGGGAGCACTGAAGCTTTCTTT. Encoded protein: CASSPHLTGSTEAFF.

As regards this clonotype: This CDR3 fails to terminate in the conserved phenylalanine or tryptophan, so it likely reflects a read error. CDR3 amino acids: CASSLTNGGWMNTEAFL. Here the CDR3 DNA reads TGTGCCAGCAGCCTAACGAACGGGGGGTGGATGAACACTGAAGCTTTCCTT. This rearrangement joins TRBV3-1 to TRBJ1-1; TRBD1 is a possible D gene (5 bases). This CDR3 is built from 17 residues. Germline V gene data show CDR1 as LGHDT and CDR2 as YNNKEL (reference sequence). V was pared by 4 bases and J by 0 bases, with 18 bases between.